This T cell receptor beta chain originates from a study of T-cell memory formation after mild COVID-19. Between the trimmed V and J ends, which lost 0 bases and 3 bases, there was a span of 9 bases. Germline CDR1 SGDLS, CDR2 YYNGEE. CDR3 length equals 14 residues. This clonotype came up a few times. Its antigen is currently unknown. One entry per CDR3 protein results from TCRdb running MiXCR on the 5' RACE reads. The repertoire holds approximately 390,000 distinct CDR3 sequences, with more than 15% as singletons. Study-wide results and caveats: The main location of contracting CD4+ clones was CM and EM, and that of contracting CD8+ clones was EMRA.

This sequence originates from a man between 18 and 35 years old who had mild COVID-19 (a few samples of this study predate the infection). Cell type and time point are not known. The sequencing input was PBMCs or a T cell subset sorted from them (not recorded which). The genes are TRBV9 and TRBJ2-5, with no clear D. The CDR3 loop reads CASSVGVSEETQYF. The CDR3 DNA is TGTGCCAGCAGCGTAGGAGTTAGTGAAGAGACCCAGTACTTC.